This T cell receptor beta chain was captured by sequencing in a study of shared clonotypes between healthy human individuals. Into CD45RA+ naive and CD45RA-negative memory subsets, the CD4+ cells were split. With 0 bases removed from V and 8 bases from J, the gap between germline ends came to 16 bases. This CDR3 is built from 16 residues. Germline assignment: CDR1 LGHNA and CDR2 YSLEER. Evenly divided among several immunoSEQ plates was the genomic DNA of each subset. Assay used: immunoSEQ multiplex PCR; TCRdb lists only in-frame clones, some missing. The table lists a few million clones, more than 90% of them singletons. In its sample, this clone was seen once.

This sequence originates from a man in his late teens or twenties in good health. Sequencing was done on a sample of naive CD4+ T cells sorted from blood. Subset described: CD45RA+ positively selected. The rearrangement links TRBV4-3 to TRBJ1-4; D gene uncertain. In nucleotides, the CDR3 is TGCGCCAGCAGCCAAGATAATGGGCCAGTCGGGGAAAAACTGTTTTTT. Amino acids: CASSQDNGPVGEKLFF.